A selection of T cell receptor beta chains follows, all from one sample in a study of T cell responses to AZD1222 COVID-19 vaccine. The protocol was immunoSEQ multiplex PCR, while the TCRdb copy is restricted to in-frame clones and leaves out a portion. The table shows about 81,000 clones, with 90% occurring only once. The sample in question was peripheral blood, obtained 28 days after the second AZD1222 dose. All receptors come from an adult who received the AZD1222 COVID-19 vaccine. The CDR3 runs from the conserved cysteine through the conserved F or W. Each record gives: CDR3 protein, CDR3 DNA, V gene, D gene, J gene, clone size. D genes are given only for firm matches. Size is stated for part of the rows, as once, few or many counts, or as a class when the clone is expanded.

CASSQDRRSYEQYF	TGCGCCAGCAGCCAGGACCGCCGCTCCTACGAGCAGTACTTC	TRBV5-1	.	TRBJ2-7	.
CASSGQGATNQPQHF	TGTGCCAGTAGCGGACAGGGGGCAACCAATCAGCCCCAGCATTTT	TRBV19	TRBD1	TRBJ1-5	.
CASSFSQGYNSPLHF	TGTGCCAGCAGTTTCTCCCAGGGGTATAATTCACCCCTCCACTTT	TRBV6-2/TRBV6-3	.	TRBJ1-6	.
CASSLAATANYGYTF	TGTGCCAGCAGCTTAGCGGCGACGGCTAACTATGGCTACACCTTC	TRBV11-2	.	TRBJ1-2	once
CASSLPRVSSYEQYF	TGCGCCAGCAGCTTGCCCAGGGTTTCGTCCTACGAGCAGTACTTC	TRBV5-1	.	TRBJ2-7	.
CASSGTGGEAFF	TGTGCCAGCAGCGGGACAGGGGGCGAAGCTTTCTTT	TRBV6-5	TRBD1	TRBJ1-1	.
CSVGEGQPQHF	TGCAGCGTCGGAGAGGGTCAGCCCCAGCATTTT	TRBV29-1	.	TRBJ1-5	few
CASSHGTVTNQPQHF	TGTGCCAGCAGCCACGGGACAGTAACCAATCAGCCCCAGCATTTT	TRBV11-2	TRBD1	TRBJ1-5	.
CASSEALQKGGYTF	TGTGCCAGCAGTGAAGCGCTTCAAAAAGGAGGCTACACCTTC	TRBV6-1	.	TRBJ1-2	.
CASSPLGPAGGGEQYF	TGTGCCAGCAGTCCTCTCGGGCCGGCGGGGGGCGGGGAGCAGTACTTC	TRBV27	TRBD2	TRBJ2-7	once
CASSWWTDPAEQYF	TGTGCCAGCAGCTGGTGGACAGACCCAGCCGAGCAGTACTTC	TRBV5-6	.	TRBJ2-7	.
CASSESGDTGELFF	TGTGCCAGCAGTGAATCGGGGGACACCGGGGAGCTGTTTTTT	TRBV6-1	.	TRBJ2-2	.
CASSLYNEQFF	TGTGCCAGCAGCTTATACAATGAGCAGTTCTTC	TRBV9	.	TRBJ2-1	few
CASSPGGGASYEQYF	TGTGCCAGCTCACCAGGAGGGGGCGCGAGTTACGAGCAGTACTTC	TRBV18	.	TRBJ2-7	.
CASSLMLNYGYTF	TGTGCCAGCAGTCTTATGCTTAACTATGGCTACACCTTC	TRBV28	.	TRBJ1-2	.